This TCR beta chain was observed in a study of T cells in Graves' hyperthyroidism and ophthalmopathy. General study findings and limits: Blood also showed most of the thyroid clonotypes that were expanded above 0.001. Ophthalmopathy stood apart from stable hyperthyroidism in a 13 V-J model.

V lost 4 bases, J lost 1 base, and 11 bases lay in between. The germline CDR1 and CDR2 sequences are GTSNPN and SVGIG (reference sequence). This CDR3 contains 14 residues. The study defined stable Graves' hyperthyroidism as no ophthalmopathy progression within 18 months. PBMCs were collected from a roughly 10 ml volume of fresh peripheral blood. This clonotype was seen a handful of times. The antigen is undetermined. TCR beta CDR3 sequences were amplified from RNA transcripts. First-round RT-PCR targeting the TCR CDR3 was performed with the HTBI primer set. MiXCR, applied by TCRdb to the multiplex PCR reads, yields one record per CDR3 protein. The table lists approximately 520,000 distinct CDR3 sequences, less than 25% of them singletons.

This receptor was obtained from a man aged 18 to 29 with Graves' hyperthyroidism. The sequencing sample was made of blood. The gene calls are TRBV30 and TRBJ2-1; D is perhaps TRBD2 (5 bases). The CDR3, as DNA: TGTGCCTGGAACGGGGTGCAGTCCTACAATGAGCAGTTCTTC. This sequence encodes CAWNGVQSYNEQFF.